The entry that follows covers one TCR beta chain sequence. The antigen remains unidentified. Germline CDR1 is SGHTA and CDR2 is FQGNSA. Trimming shortened V by 0 bases and J by 2 bases, and 7 bases separated the two germline ends. This CDR3 spans 14 amino acids. Sequencing used immunoSEQ multiplex PCR; TCRdb keeps in-frame clones, though not all of them. Here the sample spans tens of thousands of clones, roughly 91% being singletons. This sample is part of a study of glioma-infiltrating T cells after dendritic cell vaccination. Overall study context: Patients received autologous tumor lysate-pulsed dendritic cell vaccination between about 2003 and 2013. At biweekly intervals, patients got three intradermal dendritic cell vaccine injections. Regarding the study as a whole: Patients with more pretreatment TILs had longer time to progression and survival.

Time point in this sample: after dendritic cell vaccination, including at tumor progression/relapse. This chain joins TRBV7-2 and TRBJ1-2, with D possibly matching TRBD1 (6 bases). This TCR derives from a human donor with glioblastoma. The sequencing used blood, collected after dendritic cell vaccination. CDR3: CASSLAGTNYGYTF. Here the CDR3 DNA reads TGTGCCAGCAGCTTAGCAGGGACAAACTATGGCTACACCTTC.